This T cell receptor (beta chain) stems from a study of shared clonotypes between healthy human individuals. TCRdb's copy holds only in-frame clones and misses some; the assay was immunoSEQ multiplex PCR. The sample holds under 700,000 clones, 95% seen once. The CDR3 loop spans 14 amino acids. V gave up 0 bases and J gave up 0 bases, with 6 bases separating them. Germline CDR1 reads MGHRA; CDR2 reads YSYEKL. The naive CD8 fraction comprised CD45RO-negative cells positively selected for CCR7 and excluded terminally differentiated effector memory CD45RA+ cells. All donors were Caucasian adults living in Nashville, Tennessee.

Sequencing was carried out using naive CD8+ T cells sorted from blood. The rearrangement links TRBV4-1 to TRBJ2-7, with D unresolved. The TCR originated in a woman aged 25 to 39 in good health. This CDR3 reads CASSQEGTSYEQYF. For the CDR3, the DNA is TGCGCCAGCAGCCAAGAAGGCACCTCCTACGAGCAGTACTTC.